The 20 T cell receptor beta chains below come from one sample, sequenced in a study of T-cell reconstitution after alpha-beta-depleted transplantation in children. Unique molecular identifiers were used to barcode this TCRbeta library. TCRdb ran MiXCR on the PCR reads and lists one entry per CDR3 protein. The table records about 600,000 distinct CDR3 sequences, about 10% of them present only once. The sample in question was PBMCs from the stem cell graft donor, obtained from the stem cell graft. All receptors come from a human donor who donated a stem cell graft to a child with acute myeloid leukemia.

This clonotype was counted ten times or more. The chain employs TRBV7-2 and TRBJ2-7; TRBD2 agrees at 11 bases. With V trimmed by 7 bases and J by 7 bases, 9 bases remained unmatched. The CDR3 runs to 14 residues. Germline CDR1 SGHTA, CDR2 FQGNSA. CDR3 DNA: TGTGCCAGCACCGAACTTAGCGGGAGGGGTGAGCAGTACTTC. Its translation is CASTELSGRGEQYF.

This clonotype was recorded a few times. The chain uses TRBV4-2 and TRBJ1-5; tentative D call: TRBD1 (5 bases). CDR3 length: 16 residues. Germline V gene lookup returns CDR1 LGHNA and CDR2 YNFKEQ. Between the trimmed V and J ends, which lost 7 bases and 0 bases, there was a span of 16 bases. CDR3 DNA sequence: TGTGCCAGCAAGGACACGGTGGGACTTAGCAATCAGCCCCAGCATTTT. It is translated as CASKDTVGLSNQPQHF.

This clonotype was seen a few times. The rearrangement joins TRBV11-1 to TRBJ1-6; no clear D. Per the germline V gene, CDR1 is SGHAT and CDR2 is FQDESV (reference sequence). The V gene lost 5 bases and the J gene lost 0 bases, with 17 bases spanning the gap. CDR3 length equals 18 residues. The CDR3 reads CASSPPGGGSSYNSPLHF. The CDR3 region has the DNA TGTGCCAGCAGCCCCCCCGGAGGAGGGAGCTCCTATAATTCACCCCTCCACTTT.

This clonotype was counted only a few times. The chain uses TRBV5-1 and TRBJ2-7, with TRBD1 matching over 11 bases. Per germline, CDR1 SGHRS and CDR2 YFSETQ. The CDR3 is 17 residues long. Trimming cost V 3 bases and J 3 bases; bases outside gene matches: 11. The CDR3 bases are TGCGCCAGCAGCTGGGTAACCGGACAGGGGGCATTCTACGAGCAGTACTTC. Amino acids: CASSWVTGQGAFYEQYF.

CDR3 nucleotide sequence: TGCAGTGCTAGTGTTCCAGATACGCAGTATTTT. Its translation is CSASVPDTQYF. The chain combines TRBV20-1 with TRBJ2-3; D not certain. Deletions cut 3 bases from V and 4 bases from J, with 5 bases between. The CDR3 length is 11 residues. Germline CDR1 and CDR2: DFQATT and SNEGSKA (reference sequence).

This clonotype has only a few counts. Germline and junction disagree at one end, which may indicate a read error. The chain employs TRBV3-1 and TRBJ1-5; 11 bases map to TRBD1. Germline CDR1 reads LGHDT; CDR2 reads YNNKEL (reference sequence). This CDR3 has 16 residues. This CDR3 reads CASSQGVMDRGPPLHF. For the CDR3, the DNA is TGTGCCAGCAGCCAAGGTGTGATGGACAGGGGGCCCCCCCTGCATTTT.

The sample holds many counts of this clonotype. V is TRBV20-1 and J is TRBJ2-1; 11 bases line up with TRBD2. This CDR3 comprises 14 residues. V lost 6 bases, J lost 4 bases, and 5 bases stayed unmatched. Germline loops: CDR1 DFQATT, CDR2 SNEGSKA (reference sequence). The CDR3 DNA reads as TGCAGTGCCGGGACTAGCGGAAGTTACAATGAGCAGTTCTTC. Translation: CSAGTSGSYNEQFF.

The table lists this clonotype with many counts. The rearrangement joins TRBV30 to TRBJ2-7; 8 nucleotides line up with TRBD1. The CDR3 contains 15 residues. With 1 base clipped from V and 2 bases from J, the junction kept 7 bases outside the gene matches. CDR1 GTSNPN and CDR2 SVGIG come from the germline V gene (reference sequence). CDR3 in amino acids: CAWSGTGTGAYEQYF. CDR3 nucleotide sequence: TGTGCCTGGAGTGGGACCGGGACAGGAGCCTACGAGCAGTACTTC.

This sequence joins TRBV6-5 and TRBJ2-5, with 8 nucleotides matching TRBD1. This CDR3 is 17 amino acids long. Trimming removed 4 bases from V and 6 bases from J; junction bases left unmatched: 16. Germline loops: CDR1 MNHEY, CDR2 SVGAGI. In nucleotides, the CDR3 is TGTGCCAGCAGTTCCCCCGGTGGGCAGGGGGCTGGTAAGACCCAGTACTTC. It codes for CASSSPGGQGAGKTQYF.

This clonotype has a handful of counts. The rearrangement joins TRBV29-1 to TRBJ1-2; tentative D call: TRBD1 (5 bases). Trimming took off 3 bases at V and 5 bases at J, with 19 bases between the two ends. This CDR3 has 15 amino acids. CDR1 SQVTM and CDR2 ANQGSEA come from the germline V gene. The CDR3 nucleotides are TGCAGCGTTGAGTGGGTTACAGGAGACGGATATGGCTACACCTTC. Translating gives CSVEWVTGDGYGYTF.

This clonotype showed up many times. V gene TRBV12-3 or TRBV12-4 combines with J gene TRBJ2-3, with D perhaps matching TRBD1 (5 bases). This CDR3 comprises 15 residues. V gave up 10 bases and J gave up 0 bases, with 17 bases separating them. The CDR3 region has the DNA TGTGCCACCATGAACCAGGGCCGTAGCACAGATACGCAGTATTTT. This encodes CATMNQGRSTDTQYF.

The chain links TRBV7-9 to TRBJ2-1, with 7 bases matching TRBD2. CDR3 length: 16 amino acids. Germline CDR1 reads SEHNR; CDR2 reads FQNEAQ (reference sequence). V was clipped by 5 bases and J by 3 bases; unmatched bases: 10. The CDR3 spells CASSRLRDYLYNEQFF. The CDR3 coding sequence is TGTGCCAGCAGCCGGCTCCGGGACTACCTCTACAATGAGCAGTTCTTC. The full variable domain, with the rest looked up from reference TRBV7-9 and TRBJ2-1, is DTGVSQNPRHKITKRGQNVTFRCDPISEHNRLYWYRQTLGQGPEFLTYFQNEAQLEKSRLLSDRFSAERPKGSFSTLEIQRTEQGDSAMYLCASSRLRDYLYNEQFFGPGTRLTVL.

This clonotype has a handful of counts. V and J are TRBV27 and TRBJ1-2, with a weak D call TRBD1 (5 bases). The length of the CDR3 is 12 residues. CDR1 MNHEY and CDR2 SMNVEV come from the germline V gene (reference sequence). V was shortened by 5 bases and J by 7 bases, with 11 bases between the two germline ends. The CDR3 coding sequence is TGTGCCAGCAGTATGGGGGTGGGTGGCTACACCTTC. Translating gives CASSMGVGGYTF.

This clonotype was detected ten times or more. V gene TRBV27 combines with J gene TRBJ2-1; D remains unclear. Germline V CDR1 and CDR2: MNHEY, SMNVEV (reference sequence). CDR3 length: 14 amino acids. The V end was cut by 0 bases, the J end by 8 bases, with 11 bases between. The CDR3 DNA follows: TGTGCCAGCAGTTTATCTGTAGGCCTCGATGAGCAGTTCTTC. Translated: CASSLSVGLDEQFF.

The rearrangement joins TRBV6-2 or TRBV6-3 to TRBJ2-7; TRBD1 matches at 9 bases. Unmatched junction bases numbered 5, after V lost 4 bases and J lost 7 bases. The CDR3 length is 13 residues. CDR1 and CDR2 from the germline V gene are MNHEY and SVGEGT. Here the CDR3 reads CASSWTGAREQYF. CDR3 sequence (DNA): TGTGCCAGCAGTTGGACAGGGGCGAGGGAGCAGTACTTC.

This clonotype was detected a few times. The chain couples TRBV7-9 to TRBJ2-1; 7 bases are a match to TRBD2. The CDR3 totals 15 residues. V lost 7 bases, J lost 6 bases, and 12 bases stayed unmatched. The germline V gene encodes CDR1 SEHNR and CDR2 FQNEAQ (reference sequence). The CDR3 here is CASTQPGWGGNEQFF. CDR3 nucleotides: TGTGCCAGCACCCAGCCCGGTTGGGGGGGCAATGAGCAGTTCTTC.

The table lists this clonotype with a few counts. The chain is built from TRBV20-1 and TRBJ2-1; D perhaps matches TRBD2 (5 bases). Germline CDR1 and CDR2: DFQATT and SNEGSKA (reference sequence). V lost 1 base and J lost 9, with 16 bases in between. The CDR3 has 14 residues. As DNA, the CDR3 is TGCAGTGCTAGAGGTCATCGGGGAATGGGTGAGCAGTTCTTC. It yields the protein CSARGHRGMGEQFF.

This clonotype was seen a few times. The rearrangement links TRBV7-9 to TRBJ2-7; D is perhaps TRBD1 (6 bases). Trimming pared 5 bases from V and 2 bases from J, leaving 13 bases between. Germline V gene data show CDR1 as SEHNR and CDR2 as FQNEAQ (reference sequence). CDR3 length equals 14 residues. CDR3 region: CASSAQGSAYEQYF. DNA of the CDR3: TGTGCCAGCAGCGCCCAGGGGTCCGCCTACGAGCAGTACTTC. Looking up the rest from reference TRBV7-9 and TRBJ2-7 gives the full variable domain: DTGVSQNPRHKITKRGQNVTFRCDPISEHNRLYWYRQTLGQGPEFLTYFQNEAQLEKSRLLSDRFSAERPKGSFSTLEIQRTEQGDSAMYLCASSAQGSAYEQYFGPGTRLTVT.

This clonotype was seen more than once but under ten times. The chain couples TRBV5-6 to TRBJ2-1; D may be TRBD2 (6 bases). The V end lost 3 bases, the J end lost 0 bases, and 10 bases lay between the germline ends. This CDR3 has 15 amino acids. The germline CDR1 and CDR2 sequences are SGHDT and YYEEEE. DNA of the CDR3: TGTGCCAGCAGCTCTCGGGGGATCTCCTACAATGAGCAGTTCTTC. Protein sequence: CASSSRGISYNEQFF.

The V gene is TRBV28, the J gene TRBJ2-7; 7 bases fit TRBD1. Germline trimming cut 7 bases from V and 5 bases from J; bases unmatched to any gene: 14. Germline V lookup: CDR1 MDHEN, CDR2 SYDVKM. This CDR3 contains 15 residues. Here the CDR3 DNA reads TGTGCCAGCAACCCGGCGGCGACAGGGACGAACGAGCAGTACTTC. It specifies CASNPAATGTNEQYF.